The rows below give T cell receptor beta chains drawn from one sample of a study of CD8 T cells in ankylosing spondylitis. Each CDR3 protein is one row after TCRdb ran MiXCR on the 5' RACE reads. The data show some 120,000 distinct CDR3 sequences, with approximately 15% seen just once and 2.5% to 3% held by the top ten. Sequenced sample: blood, either unsorted or a sorted T cell fraction (not recorded which). The receptors stem from a female donor with ankylosing spondylitis or in good health (not recorded which). Each CDR3 is given with its conserved first and last residue. Fields, in order: CDR3 length, J gene, clone size, D gene, V gene, CDR3 protein, CDR3 DNA. A D gene is named only where the DNA matches it firmly. Clone size is stated in some rows and not others, as once, few, many or a class when expanded.

16 | TRBJ1-5 | NA | NA | TRBV5-1 | CASSLLPAAGNQPQHF | TGCGCCAGCAGCTTGCTACCCGCGGCGGGCAATCAGCCCCAGCATTTT
13 | TRBJ2-1 | NA | TRBD2 | TRBV5-6 | CASPLAGSPEQFF | TGTGCCAGCCCACTAGCGGGGAGCCCTGAGCAGTTCTTC
15 | TRBJ2-5 | NA | NA | TRBV5-1 | CASSSSGESSETQYF | TGCGCCAGCAGCTCCTCTGGGGAGTCGTCAGAGACCCAGTACTTC
13 | TRBJ2-3 | few | NA | TRBV2 | CASSVREADTQYF | TGTGCCAGCAGTGTACGAGAGGCAGATACGCAGTATTTT
12 | TRBJ2-7 | many | NA | TRBV10-2 | CASSDRSYEQYF | TGCGCCAGCAGTGACAGATCCTACGAGCAGTACTTC
14 | TRBJ2-5 | few | NA | TRBV5-1 | CASSLAPSEETQYF | TGCGCCAGCAGCTTGGCCCCTAGCGAAGAGACCCAGTACTTC
14 | TRBJ2-7 | NA | TRBD2 | TRBV6-4 | CAIGQGGPSTEQYF | TGTGCCATCGGCCAGGGAGGGCCCTCGACCGAGCAGTACTTC
14 | TRBJ1-2 | NA | NA | TRBV5-1 | CASSPGGSNYGYTF | TGCGCCAGCAGCCCCGGGGGCTCTAATTATGGCTACACCTTC
14 | TRBJ2-2 | many | NA | TRBV29-1 | CSVIGILNTGELFF | TGCAGCGTTATCGGGATACTAAACACCGGGGAGCTGTTTTTT
14 | TRBJ2-7 | many | TRBD2 | TRBV10-3 | CAISGTSVPYEQYF | TGTGCCATCAGCGGGACTAGCGTCCCCTACGAGCAGTACTTC
15 | TRBJ2-1 | NA | TRBD2 | TRBV12-3/TRBV12-4 | CASTPSGLTTNEQFF | TGTGCCAGCACCCCCTCGGGACTAACAACCAATGAGCAGTTCTTC
14 | TRBJ2-1 | NA | NA | TRBV7-9 | CASSLSSPYNEQFF | TGTGCCAGCAGCTTATCGAGCCCCTACAATGAGCAGTTCTTC
13 | TRBJ1-1 | NA | NA | TRBV10-3 | CAISLDGNTEAFF | TGTGCCATCAGCCTGGACGGGAACACTGAAGCTTTCTTT
13 | TRBJ1-1 | many | TRBD1 | TRBV29-1 | CSVHRDRNTEAFF | TGCAGCGTACATAGGGACAGGAACACTGAAGCTTTCTTT